Listed here are 10 T cell receptor beta chains from one sample, sequenced in a study of HIV-infected patients and healthy controls. Around 530 ng RNA was reverse transcribed with alpha and beta constant-region primers. Using multiplexing indices, alpha and beta chain libraries were generated apart by chain-specific third strand synthesis. TCRdb ran MiXCR on the 5' RACE reads and lists one entry per CDR3 protein. The table includes about 7,900 distinct CDR3 sequences, 8.4% detected once. Follow-up blood was drawn about 14 weeks, roughly three months, after antiretroviral therapy began. The repertoire came from unfractionated whole blood and reflected all unsorted peripheral T cells. The sample was blood, taken during antiretroviral therapy. The receptors stem from an adult with HIV infection.

By sample share, this clonotype is large. This sequence joins TRBV24-1 and TRBJ2-7; possible D gene TRBD1, 6 bases. The germline V gene encodes CDR1 KGHDR and CDR2 SFDVKD. The V end lost 4 bases, the J end lost 2 bases, and 14 bases lay between the germline ends. CDR3 length equals 15 residues. Here the CDR3 DNA reads TGTGCCACCAGTGACCCTCGACAGGCTGCCTACGAGCAGTACTTC. Translating gives CATSDPRQAAYEQYF.

This clonotype was recorded many times. The rearrangement uses TRBV5-6 and TRBJ2-1; no firm D call. The CDR3 length is 12 residues. Trimming shortened V by 1 base and J by 10 bases, and 9 bases separated the two germline ends. The germline V gene has CDR1 SGHDT and CDR2 YYEEEE. CDR3 in amino acids: CASSLSRLEQFF. CDR3 DNA sequence: TGTGCCAGCAGCTTGTCCCGCCTGGAGCAGTTCTTC.

This clonotype was seen only a few times. The chain links TRBV29-1 to TRBJ2-1; 16 nucleotides agree with TRBD2. Germline CDR1 reads SQVTM; CDR2 reads ANQGSEA. V lost 3 bases and J lost 3; bases outside the gene matches: 5. The CDR3 covers 17 residues. CDR3 in amino acids: CSVEPGLAGGHYNEQFF. DNA of the CDR3: TGCAGCGTTGAGCCGGGACTAGCGGGAGGGCACTACAATGAGCAGTTCTTC.

This clonotype was seen a handful of times. The chain uses TRBV2 and TRBJ1-3; D may be TRBD1 (5 bases). In germline, CDR1 is SNHLY, CDR2 FYNNEI. V lost 6 bases and J 2 bases, leaving 11 bases between the germline ends. The CDR3 is 14 residues long. The CDR3 here is CASSFTTAGNTIYF. The CDR3 nucleotides read TGTGCCAGCAGCTTCACGACAGCTGGAAACACCATATATTTT.

The rearrangement links TRBV20-1 to TRBJ2-3, with 9 bases fitting TRBD2. The ends lost 5 bases at V and 4 bases at J; junction bases unmatched: 10. Per the germline V gene, CDR1 is DFQATT and CDR2 is SNEGSKA (reference sequence). This CDR3 region has 15 residues. CDR3 nucleotides: TGCAGTGCTCCCCGAGGCGGGAGGGCCGCAGATACGCAGTATTTT. This translates into CSAPRGGRAADTQYF.

The chain is built from TRBV6-1 and TRBJ2-7; possibly TRBD1 or TRBD2 for D (5 bases each). Trimming removed 2 bases from V and 2 bases from J, with 13 bases in between. The CDR3 sequence is 15 residues long. Looked up from germline, CDR1 is MNHNS and CDR2 is SASEGT. This CDR3 reads CASSERGVWTYEQYF. The CDR3 DNA reads TGTGCCAGCAGTGAACGAGGGGTGTGGACCTACGAGCAGTACTTC.

This clonotype came up many times. The gene calls are TRBV4-1 and TRBJ1-1; D call uncertain. Per germline, CDR1 MGHRA and CDR2 YSYEKL. The CDR3 length is 13 residues. The germline V and J ends were trimmed by 4 bases and 8 bases, with 14 bases remaining between them. DNA of the CDR3: TGCGCCAGCAGCCTTAACGCAGAAAGGGAAGCTTTCTTT. Amino acids: CASSLNAEREAFF.

This clonotype was seen many times. The gene calls are TRBV5-5 and TRBJ1-1, with 9 positions matching TRBD1. V was clipped by 3 bases and J by 7 bases; unmatched bases: 7. In germline, CDR1 is SGHKS, CDR2 YYEKEE (reference sequence). This CDR3 has 14 residues. The CDR3 nucleotides are TGTGCCAGCAGCTCACAGGGGGCGCTTGGTGAAGCTTTCTTT. Its protein product is CASSSQGALGEAFF.

The gene calls are TRBV4-1 and TRBJ2-3; 10 nucleotides line up with TRBD2. V gave up 2 bases and J gave up 3 bases; unmatched junction bases: 8. Germline CDR1 and CDR2: MGHRA and YSYEKL. CDR3 size: 17 residues. DNA for the CDR3: TGCGCCAGCAGCCAATACAGCGGGGGGGCCAGGACAGATACGCAGTATTTT. As protein: CASSQYSGGARTDTQYF.

The rearrangement links TRBV2 to TRBJ1-1; no clear D. Germline V gene lookup returns CDR1 SNHLY and CDR2 FYNNEI. The CDR3 is made up of 16 amino acids. The germline V and J ends were trimmed by 3 bases and 0 bases, with 14 bases remaining between them. CDR3 sequence (DNA): TGTGCCAGCAGTGATCGGAGTATCGGGATGAACACTGAAGCTTTCTTT. This codes for CASSDRSIGMNTEAFF.